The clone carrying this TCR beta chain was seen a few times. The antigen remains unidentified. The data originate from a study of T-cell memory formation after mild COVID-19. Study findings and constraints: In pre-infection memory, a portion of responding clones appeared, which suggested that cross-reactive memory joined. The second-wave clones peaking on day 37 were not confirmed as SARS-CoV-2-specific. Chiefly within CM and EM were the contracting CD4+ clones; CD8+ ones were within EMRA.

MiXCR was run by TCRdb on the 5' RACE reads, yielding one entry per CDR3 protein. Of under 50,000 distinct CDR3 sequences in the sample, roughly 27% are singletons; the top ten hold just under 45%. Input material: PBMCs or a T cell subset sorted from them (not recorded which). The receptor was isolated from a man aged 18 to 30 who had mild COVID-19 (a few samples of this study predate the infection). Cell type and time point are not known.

In DNA, the CDR3 is TGTGCCATCAGGGGGCTGGAGACCCAGTACTTC. Amino acid sequence: CAIRGLETQYF. This chain uses TRBV10-3 with TRBJ2-5, with D possibly TRBD1 on 5 matching bases. The CDR3 covers 11 residues. Per germline, CDR1 ENHRY and CDR2 SYGVKD. V was shortened by 6 bases and J by 5 bases, with 7 bases between the two germline ends.